This T cell receptor (beta chain) was recorded in a study of Ad26.COV2.S vaccination and SARS-CoV-2 variants. The overall study: Administration of Ad26.COV2.S was intramuscular, either once or twice 56 days apart.

This clone came up once. Using immunoSEQ multiplex PCR, the repertoire was profiled, and TCRdb retains in-frame clones only, with some absent. The repertoire consists of about 680,000 clones, with roughly 90% occurring once and the leading ten covering roughly 1.5%. Looked up from germline, CDR1 is SQVTM and CDR2 is ANQGSEA. The CDR3 totals 12 residues. With 4 bases removed from V and 3 bases from J, the gap between germline ends came to 7 bases. The treatment denotes: roughly 18 received Ad26.COV2.S at low or high dose, single or two shots; several received placebo; per-sample allocation not given. Repertoires come from day 63 after the first vaccine or placebo injection.

This specimen consisted of peripheral blood, obtained in a trial of Ad26.COV2.S vaccine versus placebo. This clonotype originated in a person between 18 and 65 years old who received the Ad26.COV2.S COVID-19 vaccine or a placebo. The J gene is TRBJ1-5, the V gene TRBV29-1, with a weak D call TRBD1 (5 bases). The CDR3 DNA reads TGCAGCGTTGGGGGGGACAATCAGCCCCAGCATTTT. Translating gives CSVGGDNQPQHF.